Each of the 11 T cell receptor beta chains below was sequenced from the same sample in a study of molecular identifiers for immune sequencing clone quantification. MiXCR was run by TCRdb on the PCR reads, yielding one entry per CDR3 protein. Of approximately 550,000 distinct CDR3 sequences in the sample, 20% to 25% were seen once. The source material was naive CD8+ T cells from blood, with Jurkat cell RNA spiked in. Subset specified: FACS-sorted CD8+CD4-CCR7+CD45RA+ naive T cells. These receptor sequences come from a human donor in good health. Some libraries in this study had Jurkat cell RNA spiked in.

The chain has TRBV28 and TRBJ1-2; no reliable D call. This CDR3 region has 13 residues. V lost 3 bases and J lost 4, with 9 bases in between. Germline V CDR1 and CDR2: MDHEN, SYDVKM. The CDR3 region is CASSFQRAYGYTF. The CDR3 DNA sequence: TGTGCCAGCAGTTTCCAGAGGGCCTATGGCTACACCTTC.

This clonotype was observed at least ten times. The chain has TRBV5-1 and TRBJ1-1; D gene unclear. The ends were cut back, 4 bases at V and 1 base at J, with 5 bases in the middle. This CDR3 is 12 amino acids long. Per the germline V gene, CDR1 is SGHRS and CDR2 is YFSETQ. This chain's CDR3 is CASSMENTEAFF. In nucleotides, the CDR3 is TGCGCCAGCAGCATGGAGAACACTGAAGCTTTCTTT. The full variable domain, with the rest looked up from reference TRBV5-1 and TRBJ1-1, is KAGVTQTPRYLIKTRGQQVTLSCSPISGHRSVSWYQQTPGQGLQFLFEYFSETQRNKGNFPGRFSGRQFSNSRSEMNVSTLELGDSALYLCASSMENTEAFFGQGTRLTVV.

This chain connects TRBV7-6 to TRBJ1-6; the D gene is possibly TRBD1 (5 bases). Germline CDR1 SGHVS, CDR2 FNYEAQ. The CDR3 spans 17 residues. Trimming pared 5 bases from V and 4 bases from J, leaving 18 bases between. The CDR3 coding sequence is TGTGCCAGCAGCCCCATGTCGGGTGGGGCGTATAATTCACCCCTCCACTTT. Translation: CASSPMSGGAYNSPLHF.

CDR3 sequence (DNA): TGTGCCAGCAGCTTGCTGGGACAGGGTAGGGAAAAACTGTTTTTT. Translated: CASSLLGQGREKLFF. This chain connects TRBV5-6 to TRBJ1-4, with 9 bases identical to TRBD1. CDR1 and CDR2 (germline): SGHDT, YYEEEE. CDR3 length: 15 residues. The junction had 6 bases not matched to a gene; V was cut back by 1 base and J by 8 bases.

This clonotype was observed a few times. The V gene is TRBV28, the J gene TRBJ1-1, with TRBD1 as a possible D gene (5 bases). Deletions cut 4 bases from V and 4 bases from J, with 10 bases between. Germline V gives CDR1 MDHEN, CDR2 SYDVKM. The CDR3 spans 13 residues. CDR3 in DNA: TGTGCCAGCAGTTCCGACAGAACCACTGAAGCTTTCTTT. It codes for CASSSDRTTEAFF.

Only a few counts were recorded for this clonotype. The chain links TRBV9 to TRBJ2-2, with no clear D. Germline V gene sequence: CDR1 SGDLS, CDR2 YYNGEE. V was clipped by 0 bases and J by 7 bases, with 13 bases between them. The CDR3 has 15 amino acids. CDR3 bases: TGTGCCAGCAGCGTAGGAACTATTTCAAACGGGGAGCTGTTTTTT. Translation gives CASSVGTISNGELFF. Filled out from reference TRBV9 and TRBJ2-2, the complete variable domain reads DSGVTQTPKHLITATGQRVTLRCSPRSGDLSVYWYQQSLDQGLQFLIQYYNGEERAKGNILERFSAQQFPDLHSELNLSSLELGDSALYFCASSVGTISNGELFFGEGSRLTVL.

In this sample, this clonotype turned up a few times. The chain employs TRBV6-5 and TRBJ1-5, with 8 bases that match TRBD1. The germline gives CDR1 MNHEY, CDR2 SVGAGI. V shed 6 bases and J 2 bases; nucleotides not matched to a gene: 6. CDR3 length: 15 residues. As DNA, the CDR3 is TGTGCCAGCAGCCCGACAGGGGCAGGCAATCAGCCCCAGCATTTT. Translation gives CASSPTGAGNQPQHF.

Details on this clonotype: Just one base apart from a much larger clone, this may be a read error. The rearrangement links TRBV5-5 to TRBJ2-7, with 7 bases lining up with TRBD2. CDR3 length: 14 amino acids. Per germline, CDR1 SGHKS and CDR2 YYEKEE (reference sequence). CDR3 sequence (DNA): TGTGCCAGCAGCTTCGGGACTACCAACTACGAGCAGTGCTTC. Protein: CASSFGTTNYEQCF. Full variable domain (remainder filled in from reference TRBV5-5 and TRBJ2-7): DAGVTQSPTHLIKTRGQQVTLRCSPISGHKSVSWYQQVLGQGPQFIFQYYEKEERGRGNFPDRFSARQFPNYSSELNVNALLLGDSALYLCASSFGTTNYEQCFGPGTRLTVT.

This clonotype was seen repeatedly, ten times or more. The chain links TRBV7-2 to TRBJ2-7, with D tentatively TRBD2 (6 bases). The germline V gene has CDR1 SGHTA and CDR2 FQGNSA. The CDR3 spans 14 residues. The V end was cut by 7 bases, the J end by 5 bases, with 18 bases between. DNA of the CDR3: TGTGCCAGCACTAGAGGCGGGACTTTCAACGAGCAGTACTTC. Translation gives CASTRGGTFNEQYF.

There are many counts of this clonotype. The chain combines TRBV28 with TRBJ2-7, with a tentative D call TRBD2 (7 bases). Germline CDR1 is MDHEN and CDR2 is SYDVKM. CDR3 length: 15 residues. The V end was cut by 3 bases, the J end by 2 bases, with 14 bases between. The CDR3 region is CASSFGGLGTYEQYF. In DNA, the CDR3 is TGTGCCAGCAGTTTCGGGGGGCTCGGGACCTACGAGCAGTACTTC.

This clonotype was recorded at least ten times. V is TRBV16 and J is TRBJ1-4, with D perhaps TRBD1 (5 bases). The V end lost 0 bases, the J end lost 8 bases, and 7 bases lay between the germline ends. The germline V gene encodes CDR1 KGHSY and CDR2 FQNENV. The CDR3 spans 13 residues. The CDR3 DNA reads TGTGCCAGCAGCCAATCGTGGGGGGAAAAACTGTTTTTT. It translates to CASSQSWGEKLFF.